One and the same sample provided the 15 T cell receptor beta chains below, sequenced in a study of cytomegalovirus exposure and HLA in healthy donors. Primers for the PCR totalled 60 Vbeta and 13 Jbeta. This table comes from immunoSEQ multiplex PCR, and its TCRdb copy is limited to in-frame clones, with some not included. Of about 150,000 clones listed, around 10% were seen once; the top ten hold around 1.9%. The sequencing input was PBMCs. Every receptor here comes from a male donor in good health and CMV-seronegative.

The chain has TRBV7-2 and TRBJ2-7, with TRBD1 matching over 8 bases. V dropped 0 bases and J dropped 6; count of bases not matched to a gene: 7. CDR1 and CDR2 (germline): SGHTA, FQGNSA. The CDR3 is made up of 15 amino acids. This CDR3 is CASSLARTGFFEQYF. The CDR3 bases are TGTGCCAGCAGCTTAGCCCGGACAGGGTTCTTCGAGCAGTACTTC.

The rearrangement links TRBV28 to TRBJ2-4; 13 bases map to TRBD2. The germline CDR1 and CDR2 sequences are MDHEN and SYDVKM. Trimming took 2 bases from V and 16 from J; bases not matched to a gene: 11. The CDR3 length is 15 residues. The DNA for the CDR3 is TGTGCCAGCAGTTTAACTGGACTAGCGGGGGCTCCCGCATACTTC. It specifies CASSLTGLAGAPAYF.

This chain uses TRBV28 with TRBJ1-5; the D is unclear. This CDR3 contains 14 residues. From germline, CDR1 is MDHEN and CDR2 SYDVKM. Trimming took 4 bases from V and 5 from J, leaving 12 bases between them. This CDR3 reads CASSWEEGDQPQHF. The CDR3, as DNA: TGTGCCAGCAGTTGGGAGGAAGGTGATCAGCCCCAGCATTTT.

This chain uses TRBV18 with TRBJ2-3; 10 bases match TRBD2. Trimming cost V 2 bases and J 2 bases; bases outside gene matches: 4. The CDR3 contains 16 residues. Germline values: CDR1 KGHSH, CDR2 LQKENI. CDR3 in DNA: TGTGCCAGCTCACCAGGGACTAGCGAGATCACAGATACGCAGTATTTT. Translation: CASSPGTSEITDTQYF.

The chain carries TRBV28 and TRBJ2-5; the match to TRBD1 covers 8 bases. Matching the DNA end better, TRBJ2-7 makes the J call doubtful. The CDR3 spans 12 residues. Germline V gene sequence: CDR1 MDHEN, CDR2 SYDVKM. As DNA, the CDR3 is TGTGCCAGCGCAGGGGGCTACTACGAGCAGTACTTC. It is translated as CASAGGYYEQYF.

The chain recombines TRBV4-3 with TRBJ1-4; 7 bases are a match to TRBD1. Germline trimming cut 0 bases from V and 6 bases from J; bases unmatched to any gene: 4. Germline V CDR1 and CDR2: LGHNA, YSLEER. The CDR3 consists of 15 residues. CDR3 protein: CASSQDDRVDEKLFF. Written as DNA, the CDR3 is TGCGCCAGCAGCCAAGATGACAGGGTAGATGAAAAACTGTTTTTT.

The chain links TRBV7-2 to TRBJ1-1, with D maybe TRBD1 (6 bases). Trimming left V 0 bases short and J 1 base short, with 12 bases between. Germline V gene sequence: CDR1 SGHTA, CDR2 FQGNSA. This CDR3 spans 16 amino acids. The CDR3 sequence: CASSLAGGGRNTEAFF. As DNA, the CDR3 is TGTGCCAGCAGCTTAGCAGGGGGAGGGAGGAACACTGAAGCTTTCTTT.

The chain couples TRBV10-3 to TRBJ2-1; 11 bases map to TRBD2. From germline, CDR1 is ENHRY and CDR2 SYGVKD. V gave up 2 bases and J gave up 5 bases; unmatched junction bases: 5. This CDR3 has 16 residues. CDR3 nucleotide sequence: TGTGCCATCAGTGAGCGGACTAGCGGGTTGGACAATGAGCAGTTCTTC. Its protein product is CAISERTSGLDNEQFF.

This clone turned up a few times. The chain has TRBV28 and TRBJ2-7; the D gene is possibly TRBD1 (6 bases). The germline V gene encodes CDR1 MDHEN and CDR2 SYDVKM. Deletions cut 5 bases from V and 2 bases from J, with 10 bases between. The CDR3 runs to 13 residues. The CDR3 loop reads CASSTTGTYEQYF. In nucleotides, the CDR3 is TGTGCCAGCAGTACGACAGGAACCTACGAGCAGTACTTC.

This clone was seen a handful of times. The rearrangement joins TRBV7-8 to TRBJ2-7; 8 nucleotides line up with TRBD2. The CDR3 has 15 amino acids. After removal of 2 bases from V and 6 bases from J, the junction contained 9 bases not matched to a gene. Germline V lookup: CDR1 SGHVS, CDR2 FQNEAQ. DNA for the CDR3: TGTGCCAGCAGCTTAATTGGCAGCGGGAGCTTCGAGCAGTACTTC. As protein: CASSLIGSGSFEQYF.

This clone was recorded a few times. V gene TRBV5-1 combines with J gene TRBJ1-3; 7 bases are shared with TRBD1. V was clipped by 6 bases and J by 2 bases; unmatched bases: 2. The CDR3 covers 13 residues. CDR1 and CDR2 (germline): SGHRS, YFSETQ. For the CDR3, the DNA is TGCGCCAGCAAGGGGGCCACTGGAAACACCATATATTTT. It specifies CASKGATGNTIYF.

V usage is TRBV5-6 and J usage is TRBJ1-5; 12 bases are shared with TRBD1. The CDR3 sequence is 19 residues long. The V gene end was trimmed by 2 bases and the J gene end by 1 base; junction bases not matched to a gene: 10. The germline CDR1 and CDR2 sequences are SGHDT and YYEEEE. This CDR3 is CASSLRGQGARRSNQPQHF. CDR3 in DNA: TGTGCCAGCAGCTTAAGGGGACAGGGGGCTCGGAGGAGCAATCAGCCCCAGCATTTT.

This clone was seen more than once but under ten times. The chain has TRBV11-2 and TRBJ1-2, with TRBD1 matching over 10 bases. The CDR3 runs 18 residues. Per germline, CDR1 SGHAT and CDR2 FQNNGV. The trim removed 1 base at V and 4 bases at J, leaving 12 bases unmatched. The CDR3 DNA sequence: TGTGCCAGCAGCTTAGGCCGACAGGGGGCTCGACCCCTCTATGGCTACACCTTC. Amino acid sequence: CASSLGRQGARPLYGYTF. The whole variable domain, remainder taken from reference TRBV11-2 and TRBJ1-2, is EAGVAQSPRYKIIEKRQSVAFWCNPISGHATLYWYQQILGQGPKLLIQFQNNGVVDDSQLPKDRFSAERLKGVDSTLKIQPAKLEDSAVYLCASSLGRQGARPLYGYTFGSGTRLTVV.

This clone has more than one count but fewer than ten. The V gene is TRBV6-5, the J gene TRBJ2-1; D may be TRBD2 (7 bases). Germline V CDR1 and CDR2: MNHEY, SVGAGI. The CDR3 totals 13 residues. The V and J ends lost 6 bases and 7 bases respectively, with 13 bases between them. The CDR3 region has the DNA TGTGCCAGCAGGGAGGGGGGGCTGAATGAGCAGTTCTTC. Amino acid sequence: CASREGGLNEQFF.

This clone was seen more than once but under ten times. The junction shows a germline mismatch at one end, possibly a read error. V usage is TRBV19 and J usage is TRBJ2-6; TRBD1 is a possible D gene (5 bases). The V gene's germline CDR1 is LNHDA and CDR2 SQIVND (reference sequence). This CDR3 is built from 15 residues. The CDR3 nucleotides read TGTGCCAGTAGTAGGGCCAGCTCTGGGGCCAACGTCTTGACTTTC. It is translated as CASSRASSGANVLTF.